The entry below describes one T cell receptor beta chain. The data belong to a study of blood T cell repertoires in COVID-19. Study background: COVID-19 samples, acute and convalescent, were from the United States, Italy and Spain. From T cells, B-cell-depleted T cells, or PBMCs came the material, which was cDNA or gDNA.

Original processing methods: Reference gene primer amplification in the assay estimated nucleated cell counts. Sequenced by immunoSEQ multiplex PCR; TCRdb stores in-frame clones only, minus some. The D gene and trimming were derived from the DNA, and the V and J assignments and clone size from that table. The sample contains 36,000 or so clones, about 86% of which appear only once. Sample: peripheral blood. This TCR came from a woman between 65 and 79 years old with active COVID-19.

This CDR3 is CASSAGTSGNEQFF. The CDR3 DNA follows: TGTGCCAGCAGCGCCGGGACTAGCGGAAATGAGCAGTTCTTC. This rearrangement joins TRBV7-3 to TRBJ2-1; TRBD2 agrees at 11 bases. Germline V gene data show CDR1 as SGHTA and CDR2 as FQGTGA. CDR3 length equals 14 residues. With V trimmed by 5 bases and J by 7 bases, 4 bases remained unmatched.